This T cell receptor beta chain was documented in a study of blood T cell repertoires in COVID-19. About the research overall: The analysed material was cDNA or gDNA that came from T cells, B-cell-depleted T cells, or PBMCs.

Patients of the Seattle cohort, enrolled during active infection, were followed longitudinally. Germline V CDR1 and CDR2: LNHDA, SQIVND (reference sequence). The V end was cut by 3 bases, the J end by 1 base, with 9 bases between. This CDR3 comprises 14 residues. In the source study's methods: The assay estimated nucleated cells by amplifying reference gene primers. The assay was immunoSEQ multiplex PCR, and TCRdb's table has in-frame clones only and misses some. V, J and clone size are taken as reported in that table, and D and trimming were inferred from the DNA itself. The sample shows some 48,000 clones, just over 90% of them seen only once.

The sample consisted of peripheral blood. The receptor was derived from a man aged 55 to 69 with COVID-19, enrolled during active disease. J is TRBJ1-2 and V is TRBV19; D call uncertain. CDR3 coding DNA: TGTGCCAGTAGTATCGCGGCGAATAACTATGGCTACACCTTC. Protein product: CASSIAANNYGYTF.